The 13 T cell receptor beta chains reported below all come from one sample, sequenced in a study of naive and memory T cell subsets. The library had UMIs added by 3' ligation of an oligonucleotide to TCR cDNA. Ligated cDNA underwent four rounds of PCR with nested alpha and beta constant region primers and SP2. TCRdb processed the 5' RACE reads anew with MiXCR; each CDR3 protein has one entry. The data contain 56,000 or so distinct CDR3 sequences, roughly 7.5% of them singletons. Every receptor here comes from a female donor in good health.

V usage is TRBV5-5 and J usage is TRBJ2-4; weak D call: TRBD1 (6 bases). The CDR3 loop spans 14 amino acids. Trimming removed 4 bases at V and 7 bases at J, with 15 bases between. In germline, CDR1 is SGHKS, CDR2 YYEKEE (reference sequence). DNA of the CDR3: TGTGCCAGCAGCCCGACAGGCCTACTTAACATTCAGTACTTC. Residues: CASSPTGLLNIQYF.

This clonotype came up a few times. CDR3 sequence reads: CASIGRQADYSNQPQHF. The CDR3, as DNA: TGTGCCAGTATCGGTCGGCAGGCCGACTATAGCAATCAGCCCCAGCATTTT. The gene calls are TRBV19 and TRBJ1-5; D gene unclear. V dropped 7 bases and J dropped 0 bases, with 19 bases sitting between them. The germline V gene has CDR1 LNHDA and CDR2 SQIVND (reference sequence). This CDR3 spans 17 amino acids.

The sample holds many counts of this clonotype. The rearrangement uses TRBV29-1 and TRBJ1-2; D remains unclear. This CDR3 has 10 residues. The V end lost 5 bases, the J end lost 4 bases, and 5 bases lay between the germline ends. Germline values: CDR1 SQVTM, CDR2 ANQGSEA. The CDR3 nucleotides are TGCAGCGTTACAACCTATGGCTACACCTTC. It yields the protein CSVTTYGYTF.

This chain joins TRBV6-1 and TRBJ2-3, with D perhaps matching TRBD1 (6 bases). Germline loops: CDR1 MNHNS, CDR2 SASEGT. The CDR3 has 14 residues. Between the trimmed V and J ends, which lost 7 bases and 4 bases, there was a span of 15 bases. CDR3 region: CASIQGGSADTQYF. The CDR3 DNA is TGTGCCAGCATACAAGGGGGATCCGCAGATACGCAGTATTTT.

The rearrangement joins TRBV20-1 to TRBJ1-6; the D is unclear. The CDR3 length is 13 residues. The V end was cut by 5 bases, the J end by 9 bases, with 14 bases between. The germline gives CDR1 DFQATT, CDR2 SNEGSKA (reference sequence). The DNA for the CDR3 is TGCAGTGCTGGATTAGGCCCGGCTTCACCCCTCCACTTT. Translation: CSAGLGPASPLHF.

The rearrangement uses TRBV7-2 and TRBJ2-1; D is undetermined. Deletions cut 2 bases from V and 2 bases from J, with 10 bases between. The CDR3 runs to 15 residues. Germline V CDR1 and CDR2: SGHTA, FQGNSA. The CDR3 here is CASSLRYNTYNEQFF. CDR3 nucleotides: TGTGCCAGCAGCTTAAGATACAATACCTACAATGAGCAGTTCTTC.

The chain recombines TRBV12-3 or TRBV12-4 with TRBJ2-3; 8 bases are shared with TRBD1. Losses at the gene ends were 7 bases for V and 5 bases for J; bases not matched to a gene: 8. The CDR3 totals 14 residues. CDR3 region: CASTMGQAQDTQYF. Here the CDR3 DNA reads TGTGCCAGCACCATGGGACAGGCGCAAGATACGCAGTATTTT.

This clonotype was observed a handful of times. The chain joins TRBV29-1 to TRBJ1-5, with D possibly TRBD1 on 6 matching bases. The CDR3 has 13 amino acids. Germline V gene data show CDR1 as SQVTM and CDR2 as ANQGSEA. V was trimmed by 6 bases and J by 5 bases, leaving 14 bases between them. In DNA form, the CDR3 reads TGCAGCGTGGGGGGCGCCGGAGATCAGCCCCAGCATTTT. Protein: CSVGGAGDQPQHF.

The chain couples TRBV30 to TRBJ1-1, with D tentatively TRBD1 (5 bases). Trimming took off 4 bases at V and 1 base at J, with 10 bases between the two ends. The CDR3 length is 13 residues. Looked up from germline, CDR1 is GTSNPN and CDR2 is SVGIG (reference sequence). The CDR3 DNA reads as TGTGCCTGGACTGGCGGGGCGAACACTGAAGCTTTCTTT. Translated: CAWTGGANTEAFF.

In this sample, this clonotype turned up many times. CDR3 in DNA: TGTGCCAGCAGAAAACAGGGCATGAACACTGAAGCTTTCTTT. It is translated as CASRKQGMNTEAFF. The gene calls are TRBV27 and TRBJ1-1, with D possibly being TRBD1 (6 bases). With 6 bases removed from V and 0 bases from J, the gap between germline ends came to 11 bases. This CDR3 has 14 residues. Germline-derived CDR1 and CDR2 are MNHEY and SMNVEV (reference sequence).

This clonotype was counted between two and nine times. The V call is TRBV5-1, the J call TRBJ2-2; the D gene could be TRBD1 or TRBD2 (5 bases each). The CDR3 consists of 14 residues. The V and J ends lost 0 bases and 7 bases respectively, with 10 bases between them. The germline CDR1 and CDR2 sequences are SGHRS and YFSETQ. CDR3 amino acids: CASSLVGEIGELFF. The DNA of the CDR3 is TGCGCCAGCAGCTTGGTAGGGGAGATCGGGGAGCTGTTTTTT.

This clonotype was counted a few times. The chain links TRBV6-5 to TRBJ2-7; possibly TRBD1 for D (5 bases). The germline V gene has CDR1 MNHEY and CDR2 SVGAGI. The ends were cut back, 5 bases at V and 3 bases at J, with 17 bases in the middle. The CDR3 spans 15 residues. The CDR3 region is CASSPIRQKYYEQYF. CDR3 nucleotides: TGTGCCAGCAGTCCTATACGACAGAAATACTACGAGCAGTACTTC.

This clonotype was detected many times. The CDR3 loop is CAREPLGVGAFF. Written as DNA, the CDR3 is TGTGCCAGAGAACCGCTCGGGGTGGGAGCTTTCTTT. V and J are TRBV5-6 and TRBJ1-1, with no clear D. Germline loops: CDR1 SGHDT, CDR2 YYEEEE. Trimming removed 8 bases from V and 10 bases from J, with 18 bases in between. The CDR3 runs 12 residues. Combining the CDR3 with reference TRBV5-6 and TRBJ1-1 gives the whole variable domain DAGVTQSPTHLIKTRGQQVTLRCSPKSGHDTVSWYQQALGQGPQFIFQYYEEEERQRGNFPDRFSGHQFPNYSSELNVNALLLGDSALYLCAREPLGVGAFFGQGTRLTVV.